This TCR beta chain derives from a study of cytomegalovirus exposure and HLA in healthy donors. The wider study: Researchers found that about 82% of over 350 genotyped donors fell within the Caucasian-associated ancestry cluster.

With regard to this clone: What it recognizes is unknown.

The PCR employed 60 Vbeta primers together with 13 Jbeta primers. TCRdb's copy holds only in-frame clones and misses some; the assay was immunoSEQ multiplex PCR. The top ten hold roughly 15% of the sample, which has more than 85,000 clones, roughly two thirds seen once. Study results and limitations: A later analysis reportedly identified an Asian-associated ancestry cluster as carrying fewer N-insertions than the approximately 670-donor mean.

The CDR3 spans 17 residues. Per the germline V gene, CDR1 is LGHNA and CDR2 is YNFKEQ. Trimming pared 0 bases from V and 3 bases from J, leaving 15 bases between. Material for sequencing was PBMCs. This sequence was found in a woman aged 50 to 65 in good health and CMV-seropositive. This chain joins TRBV4-2 and TRBJ1-5, with TRBD1 as a possible D gene (6 bases). CDR3 nucleotide sequence: TGTGCCAGCAGCCAAGATTGGCAGGGGCCCCTCAATCAGCCCCAGCATTTT. Amino acid sequence: CASSQDWQGPLNQPQHF.